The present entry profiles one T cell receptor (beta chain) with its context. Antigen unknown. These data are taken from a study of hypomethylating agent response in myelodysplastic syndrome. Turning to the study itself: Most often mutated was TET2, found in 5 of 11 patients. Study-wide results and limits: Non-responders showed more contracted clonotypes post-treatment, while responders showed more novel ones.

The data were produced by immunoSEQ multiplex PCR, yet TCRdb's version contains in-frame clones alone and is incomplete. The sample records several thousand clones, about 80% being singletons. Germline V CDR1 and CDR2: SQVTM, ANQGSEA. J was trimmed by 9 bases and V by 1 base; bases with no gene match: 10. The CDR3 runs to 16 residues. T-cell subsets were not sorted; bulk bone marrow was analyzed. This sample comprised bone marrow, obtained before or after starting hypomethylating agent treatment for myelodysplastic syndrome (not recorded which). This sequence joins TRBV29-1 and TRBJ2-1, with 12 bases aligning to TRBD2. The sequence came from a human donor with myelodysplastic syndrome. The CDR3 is CSVEVRASGRAGEQFF. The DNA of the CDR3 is TGCAGCGTTGAAGTTAGGGCTAGCGGGAGGGCCGGTGAGCAGTTCTTC.